Below are 19 T cell receptor delta chains sequenced from a single sample in a study of Vδ1+ human thymocytes. Study-wide points: Thymic TRG and TRD repertoires appeared highly polyclonal.

Their recognized antigens are unknown. The template was reverse-transcribed extracted RNA. Pooled V-gene forward primers with one constant-region reverse primer generated the CDR3 amplicons by multiplex PCR. TCRdb fed the multiplex PCR reads into CATT to redo clone calling. The sample yields 23,000 or so delta-chain clones, about 29% seen once. The sample was Vdelta1+ gamma-delta thymocytes from the thymus. Subset meaning: FACS-sorted CD3+ TCRalphabeta- TCRVdelta1+ TCRVdelta2- thymocytes. These receptors all stem from a boy less than two years old who had congenital heart surgery.

As regards this clone: A read error is possible here, since a much larger clone lies one base away. The identical CDR3 is also encoded by other nucleotide sequences in the sample. The genes are TRDV2 and TRDJ1; a weak D match, TRDD3 (6 bases). Trimming removed 0 bases from V and 5 bases from J, with 21 bases in between. Germline V CDR1 and CDR2: GEAIGNYY, EKD. CDR3 size: 17 residues. The CDR3: CACDTGGGDWVTDKLIF. The CDR3 bases are TGTGCCTGTGACACCGGCGGGGGAGATTGGGTAACTGATAAACTCATCTTT.

The genes are TRDV1 and TRDJ1; 8 bases line up with TRDD2. The junction had 18 bases not matched to a gene; V was cut back by 1 base and J by 8 bases. This CDR3 is 18 amino acids long. Germline V lookup: CDR1 TSWWSYY, CDR2 QGS. As DNA, the CDR3 is TGTGCTCTTGGGGAACGGGCCTTCCTAAGGGTAGACTGGCTCAAACTCATCTTT. Translated: CALGERAFLRVDWLKLIF.

This rearrangement joins TRDV1 to TRDJ1, with D maybe TRDD3 (7 bases). The CDR3 length is 22 residues. Trimming pared 0 bases from V and 1 base from J, leaving 30 bases between. The V gene's germline CDR1 is TSWWSYY and CDR2 QGS. CDR3 nucleotide sequence: TGTGCTCTTGGGGAACTACAGGCCCTAGGTCCTACTGGGGATCCTGGCACCGATAAACTCATCTTT. This translates into CALGELQALGPTGDPGTDKLIF.

By proportion, this clone is medium-sized. This chain links TRDV1 with TRDJ1, with D unresolved. V lost 3 bases, J lost 0 bases, and 11 bases lay in between. The CDR3 runs 15 residues. The germline gives CDR1 TSWWSYY, CDR2 QGS. The CDR3 region is CALGEARTYTDKLIF. The CDR3, as DNA: TGTGCTCTTGGGGAGGCCCGGACGTACACCGATAAACTCATCTTT.

With respect to this clone: Other DNA sequences from this sample encode an identical CDR3 as well. The chain links TRDV1 to TRDJ1; 13 nucleotides agree with TRDD3. Germline V gene sequence: CDR1 TSWWSYY, CDR2 QGS. The CDR3 runs to 22 residues. The V and J ends lost 0 bases and 2 bases, in that order; junction bases with no gene match: 18. The CDR3 sequence: CALGELPALPTGGYVSTDKLIF. CDR3 in DNA: TGTGCTCTTGGGGAACTCCCCGCCCTTCCTACTGGGGGATACGTTTCTACCGATAAACTCATCTTT.

This clone was seen more than once but under ten times. The chain recombines TRDV1 with TRDJ1; possible D gene TRDD3, 9 bases. V was clipped by 2 bases and J by 0 bases, with 25 bases between them. In germline, CDR1 is TSWWSYY, CDR2 QGS. This CDR3 contains 20 residues. As DNA, the CDR3 is TGTGCTCTTGGGGAATACTTCCTACCTACTGGGGGACCATACACCGATAAACTCATCTTT. Translation: CALGEYFLPTGGPYTDKLIF.

This clone came up a few times. This may be a read error: a much more frequent sequence differs by one nucleotide. The chain employs TRDV2 and TRDJ2, with 12 bases matching TRDD3. This CDR3 spans 17 amino acids. V trimming: 0 bases; J trimming: 6 bases; junction bases outside the gene matches: 7. The germline gives CDR1 GEAIGNYY, CDR2 EKD. CDR3 DNA sequence: TGTGCCTGTGACACCGTACTGGGGGATACATTGGCAGCACAACTCTTCTTT. It is translated as CACDTVLGDTLAAQLFF.

This chain uses TRDV1 with TRDJ1, with TRDD3 matching over 7 bases. V gave up 1 base and J gave up 0 bases; unmatched junction bases: 20. The CDR3 has 21 amino acids. In germline, CDR1 is TSWWSYY, CDR2 QGS. In DNA form, the CDR3 reads TGTGCTCTTGGGGAACCGGTGGACTGGGGATTCGCGGCCGAGTACACCGATAAACTCATCTTT. Encoded protein: CALGEPVDWGFAAEYTDKLIF.

There are a few counts of this clone. The chain employs TRDV1 and TRDJ1; 10 bases agree with TRDD3. V shed 0 bases and J 6 bases; nucleotides not matched to a gene: 10. The CDR3 runs 17 residues. Germline V gene sequence: CDR1 TSWWSYY, CDR2 QGS. CDR3 residues: CALGELRGGYVRHKLIF. The CDR3 nucleotides read TGTGCTCTTGGGGAACTCCGGGGGGGATACGTTCGTCATAAACTCATCTTT.

The chain is built from TRDV1 and TRDJ1; 10 bases are a match to TRDD3. This CDR3 has 19 amino acids. Germline V gene data show CDR1 as TSWWSYY and CDR2 as QGS. J lost 4 bases, V lost 1 base, and 15 bases had no gene match. Here the CDR3 reads CALGERLLPPTGGFDKLIF. CDR3 DNA sequence: TGTGCTCTTGGGGAACGCCTACTTCCCCCGACTGGGGGATTCGATAAACTCATCTTT.

The chain links TRDV1 to TRDJ1, with 13 bases fitting TRDD3. V was clipped by 0 bases and J by 3 bases; unmatched bases: 19. Germline V gives CDR1 TSWWSYY, CDR2 QGS. The CDR3 consists of 22 residues. The DNA for the CDR3 is TGTGCTCTTGGGGAACTGTCGCCTTCCCCAATACTGGGGGATACGCTTGCCGATAAACTCATCTTT. Its protein product is CALGELSPSPILGDTLADKLIF.

To note about this clone: A much larger clone differs from this one at a single base, so this may be a read error. The genes are TRDV1 and TRDJ1; a weak D match, TRDD2 (5 bases). The germline V gene encodes CDR1 TSWWSYY and CDR2 QGS. The CDR3 has 17 residues. Trimming pared 0 bases from V and 2 bases from J, leaving 16 bases between. The CDR3 loop reads CALGELLLLHPTDKLIF. CDR3 nucleotides: TGTGCTCTTGGGGAACTCCTACTCCTTCATCCTACCGATAAACTCATCTTT.

This clone came up a few times. The V call is TRDV1, the J call TRDJ1; 12 nucleotides align to TRDD3. V lost 2 bases and J lost 7; bases outside the gene matches: 5. The CDR3 has 15 residues. The germline V gene has CDR1 TSWWSYY and CDR2 QGS. CDR3 region: CALGEVLGDTSKLIF. For the CDR3, the DNA is TGTGCTCTTGGGGAAGTACTGGGGGATACCTCTAAACTCATCTTT.

This clone was counted between two and nine times. J is TRDJ1 and V is TRDV2; TRDD1 is a possible D gene (5 bases). The CDR3 contains 13 residues. Trimming stripped 8 bases from V and 7 bases from J, with 19 bases between. Germline CDR1 GEAIGNYY, CDR2 EKD. CDR3 region: CAFEMASKRKLIF. The CDR3 DNA reads TGTGCCTTTGAAATGGCCTCCAAGCGTAAACTCATCTTT.

Remarks on this clone: Compared with germline, one end of the junction differs, possibly owing to a read error. J is TRDJ1 and V is TRDV1; weak D call: TRDD3 (7 bases). Germline CDR1 is TSWWSYY and CDR2 is QGS. The CDR3 has 18 amino acids. The CDR3 coding sequence is TGTGCTCTTGGGGAACGCCCTTCCCAGGTACTGGGGCGACCTAAACCCATCTTT. Translating gives CALGERPSQVLGRPKPIF.

This clone was seen more than once but under ten times. The chain is built from TRDV1 and TRDJ1; no clear D. CDR1 and CDR2 (germline): TSWWSYY, QGS. The CDR3 totals 21 residues. Trimming removed 3 bases from V and 0 bases from J, with 29 bases in between. CDR3 region: CALGEPNISLLAKGDTDKLIF. CDR3 bases: TGTGCTCTTGGGGAGCCCAACATCTCTCTCCTTGCGAAAGGGGACACCGATAAACTCATCTTT.

This sequence joins TRDV1 and TRDJ1; 12 bases fit TRDD3. With V trimmed by 2 bases and J by 0 bases, 43 bases remained unmatched. Germline values: CDR1 TSWWSYY, CDR2 QGS. This CDR3 has 30 residues. CDR3 DNA sequence: TGTGCTCTTGGGGAAAAGACCCCTGGGTCGGCCTCAACTTCCTACGTGTACTGGGGGATACCGTGGGCCTACACCGATAAACTCATCTTT. This codes for CALGEKTPGSASTSYVYWGIPWAYTDKLIF.

This clone has a handful of counts. The chain links TRDV1 to TRDJ1; TRDD3 might be the D (6 bases). Trimming took off 2 bases at V and 3 bases at J, with 22 bases between the two ends. The CDR3 is 18 residues long. CDR1 TSWWSYY and CDR2 QGS come from the germline V gene. CDR3 DNA sequence: TGTGCTCTTGGGGAATTACCTCTTGGGGGGGTACTATCCGATAAACTCATCTTT. Its protein product is CALGELPLGGVLSDKLIF.

This clone is labeled as medium-sized. The chain employs TRDV1 and TRDJ1; 7 bases line up with TRDD3. The CDR3 totals 17 residues. The germline gives CDR1 TSWWSYY, CDR2 QGS. With 7 bases clipped from V and 0 bases from J, the junction kept 14 bases outside the gene matches. The CDR3, as DNA: TGTGCTCTTGAGGGGGACCGTACTGGGGACCACACCGATAAACTCATCTTT. The encoded protein is CALEGDRTGDHTDKLIF.